These T cell receptor beta chains were read from a single sample in a study of neurological immune-mediated disorders. MiXCR, applied by TCRdb to the 5' RACE reads, yields one record per CDR3 protein. This repertoire shows under 50,000 distinct CDR3 sequences, roughly 10% found once; its top ten account for 3% to 4%. The sequenced material came from CD4+ T cells from blood. All receptors come from a woman in her 30s with HTLV-1-associated myelopathy (HAM/TSP). Each CDR3 is given with its conserved first and last residue. Clone size appears in some rows only: once, few, many, or a class for an expanded clone.

V	size	length	CDR3
TRBV5-1	many	14	CASSLEDRDYGYTF
TRBV30	many	15	CAWSPTNKGTTEAFF
TRBV6-1	-	14	CASSELGAHQPQHF
TRBV6-6	many	13	CASSLDSGNTIYF
TRBV9	many	16	CASSVGQGAFGSPLHF
TRBV5-1	many	13	CASSSSSGLEQYF
TRBV4-2	many	15	CASSQVSGQAGTIYF
TRBV12-3/TRBV12-4	many	15	CASSLDGTGNEKLFF
TRBV2	many	14	CASSGQGITGELFF
TRBV29-1	many	14	CSVADRAGANVLTF
TRBV5-1	many	15	CASSLSGGRKETQYF
TRBV12-5	many	18	CASGLVLDGKPSTDTQYF
TRBV5-1	many	13	CASSPTGPNGYTF
TRBV29-1	many	13	CSVRQGGNTEAFF
TRBV12-3/TRBV12-4	many	13	CASSSGLEETQYF
TRBV2	many	14	CASMISWQGNTIYF
TRBV7-8	many	17	CASSSPGQGTVAGELFF
TRBV11-2	many	18	CASSFRRQVVNSGNTIYF
TRBV19	many	15	CASSTTTGGRTEAFF
TRBV4-1	many	13	CASRAGVTDTQYF
TRBV7-8	many	12	CASKRVGTEAFF
TRBV7-9	many	12	CASSLGSYEQYF
TRBV6-5	many	15	CASSRTGKINSPLHF
TRBV18	many	15	CASQTVTGLMNEQFF
TRBV19	many	18	CASSPAAPGTPKKNIQYF
TRBV24-1	many	13	CATRGGFTGELFF
TRBV20-1	-	16	CSARVIGAGGRNEQFF
TRBV5-1	many	13	CASSGPGGYEQYF
TRBV6-5	many	13	CASSYSGSRGYTF
TRBV6-1	many	14	CASRETGLATEAFF
TRBV5-1	many	18	CASSLSLIGTASGNTIYF
TRBV3-1	many	13	CASSQDLRSEAFF
TRBV5-1	many	17	CASSRGPGTGVSYEQYF
TRBV12-3/TRBV12-4	many	15	CASSPGTGRNQPQHF
TRBV27	-	19	CASSLYRRDRVPGANVLTF
TRBV20-1	medium-sized	14	CSASQGQGHNEQFF
TRBV29-1	many	13	CSVVGQGGEKLFF
TRBV7-9	many	11	CAGAPYNEQFF
TRBV5-1	-	13	CASRPGGDYGYTF
TRBV5-1	many	15	CASSLWLAGHYEQYF